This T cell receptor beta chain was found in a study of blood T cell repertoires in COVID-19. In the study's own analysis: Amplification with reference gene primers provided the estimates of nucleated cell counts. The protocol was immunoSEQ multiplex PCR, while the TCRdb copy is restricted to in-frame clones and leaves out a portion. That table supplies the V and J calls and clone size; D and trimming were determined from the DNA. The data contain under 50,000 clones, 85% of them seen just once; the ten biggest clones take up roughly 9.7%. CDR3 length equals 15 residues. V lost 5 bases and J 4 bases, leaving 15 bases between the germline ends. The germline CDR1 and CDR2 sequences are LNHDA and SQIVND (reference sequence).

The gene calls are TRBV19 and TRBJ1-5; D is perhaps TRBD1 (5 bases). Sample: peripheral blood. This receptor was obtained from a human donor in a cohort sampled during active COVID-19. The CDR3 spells CASSGLGLSNQPQHF. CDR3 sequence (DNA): TGTGCCAGTAGTGGTTTGGGGCTGAGTAATCAGCCCCAGCATTTT.